The 20 T cell receptor beta chains listed next were all sequenced from one sample in a study of T cell changes during pregnancy in multiple sclerosis. Profiled with immunoSEQ multiplex PCR; TCRdb holds only in-frame clones, not every one. There are about 50,000 clones in the sample; about nine tenths occur only once, and approximately 0.27% lies in the top ten. Source: CD4+ T cells from peripheral blood mononuclear cells, taken in the second trimester of pregnancy. The origin of the receptors is a female donor with multiple sclerosis, enrolled in a pregnancy study.

V gene TRBV7-9 combines with J gene TRBJ2-7; 10 bases align to TRBD1. The J segment lost 5 bases and the V segment lost 4 bases, leaving 8 bases of the junction unmatched. The length of the CDR3 is 15 residues. Germline V lookup: CDR1 SEHNR, CDR2 FQNEAQ (reference sequence). The CDR3 DNA follows: TGTGCCAGCAGCTCAAGCGGGACAGGGGTCGACGAGCAGTACTTC. Amino acid sequence: CASSSSGTGVDEQYF.

The CDR3 here is CASSLKGSNQPQHF. CDR3 nucleotide sequence: TGTGCCAGCAGTTTGAAGGGGAGCAATCAGCCCCAGCATTTT. The rearrangement links TRBV27 to TRBJ1-5, with D maybe TRBD1 (5 bases). Germline values: CDR1 MNHEY, CDR2 SMNVEV (reference sequence). This CDR3 contains 14 residues. The V and J ends lost 3 bases and 1 base respectively, with 7 bases between them.

The V gene is TRBV9, the J gene TRBJ1-6, with unresolved D. The CDR3 length is 15 residues. Per the germline V gene, CDR1 is SGDLS and CDR2 is YYNGEE. V was cut by 0 bases and J by 6 bases, with 10 bases left in between. The CDR3 region has the DNA TGTGCCAGCAGCGTAGGAGGAGGGTCTAATTCACCCCTCCACTTT. Its protein product is CASSVGGGSNSPLHF. Looking up the rest from reference TRBV9 and TRBJ1-6 gives the full variable domain: DSGVTQTPKHLITATGQRVTLRCSPRSGDLSVYWYQQSLDQGLQFLIQYYNGEERAKGNILERFSAQQFPDLHSELNLSSLELGDSALYFCASSVGGGSNSPLHFGNGTRLTVT.

The chain has TRBV6-1 and TRBJ2-7, with D unresolved. The CDR3 is 15 residues long. Trimming took off 3 bases at V and 1 base at J, with 13 bases between the two ends. Germline V lookup: CDR1 MNHNS, CDR2 SASEGT. This CDR3 reads CASSDLVDLSYEQYF. The CDR3 bases are TGTGCCAGCAGTGATCTAGTAGATCTATCCTACGAGCAGTACTTC.

Here the CDR3 reads CASSLAGGGRADTQYF. Written as DNA, the CDR3 is TGTGCCAGCAGCTTGGCCGGGGGCGGGAGGGCGGATACGCAGTATTTT. The chain combines TRBV5-6 with TRBJ2-3; 9 nucleotides agree with TRBD2. J was trimmed by 6 bases and V by 0 bases; bases with no gene match: 8. CDR3 size: 16 residues. The germline gives CDR1 SGHDT, CDR2 YYEEEE.

This CDR3 is CASSVGGGAYNEQFF. The CDR3 DNA follows: TGTGCCAGCAGCGTAGGAGGGGGTGCCTACAATGAGCAGTTCTTC. The chain has TRBV9 and TRBJ2-1, with a weak D call TRBD1 (6 bases). V was trimmed by 0 bases and J by 2 bases, leaving 9 bases between them. Germline CDR1 reads SGDLS; CDR2 reads YYNGEE. This CDR3 has 15 amino acids.

V and J are TRBV6-1 and TRBJ1-2; no definite D call. This CDR3 contains 12 residues. Germline CDR1 and CDR2: MNHNS and SASEGT. Trimming took off 2 bases at V and 4 bases at J, with 5 bases between the two ends. CDR3 in DNA: TGTGCCAGCAGTGAACCCAGCTATGGCTACACCTTC. It codes for CASSEPSYGYTF.

The chain links TRBV7-2 to TRBJ2-3, with D tentatively TRBD1 (6 bases). The CDR3 consists of 13 residues. The ends were cut back, 5 bases at V and 7 bases at J, with 13 bases in the middle. Germline values: CDR1 SGHTA, CDR2 FQGNSA. The CDR3 DNA reads as TGTGCCAGCAGCGAATGGACAGATTATACGCAGTATTTT. Translated, it gives CASSEWTDYTQYF. Full variable domain (outside the CDR3, taken from reference TRBV7-2 and TRBJ2-3): GAGVSQSPSNKVTEKGKDVELRCDPISGHTALYWYRQSLGQGLEFLIYFQGNSAPDKSGLPSDRFSAERTGGSVSTLTIQRTQQEDSAVYLCASSEWTDYTQYFGPGTRLTVL.

The chain carries TRBV6-1 and TRBJ2-7; D is perhaps TRBD1 (6 bases). The ends were cut back, 7 bases at V and 2 bases at J, with 9 bases in the middle. Germline loops: CDR1 MNHNS, CDR2 SASEGT. The CDR3 has 12 residues. CDR3 DNA sequence: TGTGCCAGCACCGGGACAACCTACGAGCAGTACTTC. Translating gives CASTGTTYEQYF.

V is TRBV6-5 and J is TRBJ2-7; 12 bases are shared with TRBD2. The CDR3 is 14 amino acids. Trimming took 6 bases from V and 3 from J; bases not matched to a gene: 3. Germline V lookup: CDR1 MNHEY, CDR2 SVGAGI. The CDR3 sequence: CASSRTSGVYEQYF. The CDR3 DNA reads as TGTGCCAGCAGCAGGACTAGCGGGGTCTACGAGCAGTACTTC.

The V call is TRBV5-1, the J call TRBJ1-5; 8 bases are shared with TRBD1. The V and J ends lost 2 bases and 5 bases, in that order; junction bases with no gene match: 3. From germline, CDR1 is SGHRS and CDR2 YFSETQ. The CDR3 spans 14 residues. CDR3 DNA: TGCGCCAGCAGCTTCGGACAGGGTGATCAGCCCCAGCATTTT. Protein: CASSFGQGDQPQHF.

This chain connects TRBV5-6 to TRBJ2-7; D call uncertain. The V end was cut by 1 base, the J end by 2 bases, with 7 bases between. Germline assignment: CDR1 SGHDT and CDR2 YYEEEE. The CDR3 runs 13 residues. The CDR3 reads CASSLSQAYEQYF. As DNA, the CDR3 is TGTGCCAGCAGCTTGAGCCAGGCCTACGAGCAGTACTTC. Full variable domain (rest looked up from reference TRBV5-6 and TRBJ2-7): DAGVTQSPTHLIKTRGQQVTLRCSPKSGHDTVSWYQQALGQGPQFIFQYYEEEERQRGNFPDRFSGHQFPNYSSELNVNALLLGDSALYLCASSLSQAYEQYFGPGTRLTVT.

CDR3 sequence: CASRKQGVYEQYF. CDR3 in DNA: TGTGCCAGCAGGAAACAGGGGGTTTACGAGCAGTACTTC. The chain is built from TRBV14 and TRBJ2-7, with 8 bases lining up with TRBD1. Losses at the gene ends were 6 bases for V and 4 bases for J; bases not matched to a gene: 5. The CDR3 extends over 13 amino acids. CDR1 is SGHDN, CDR2 FVKESK, per germline.

The rearrangement uses TRBV7-2 and TRBJ2-5, with 7 nucleotides matching TRBD2. With V trimmed by 2 bases and J by 5 bases, 5 bases remained unmatched. Germline CDR1 reads SGHTA; CDR2 reads FQGNSA. The CDR3 extends over 14 amino acids. The CDR3 region is CASSLMGGGETQYF. The CDR3 DNA reads TGTGCCAGCAGCTTAATGGGGGGGGGTGAGACCCAGTACTTC.

V is TRBV7-2 and J is TRBJ1-2; D unclear. V shed 5 bases and J shed 6 bases, with 13 bases lying between them. There are 13 residues in the CDR3. Germline loops: CDR1 SGHTA, CDR2 FQGNSA. The CDR3 sequence is CASSPGLLDGYTF. The CDR3 bases are TGTGCCAGCAGCCCTGGGCTCTTAGATGGCTACACCTTC.

This clone was seen a single time. The chain links TRBV7-3 to TRBJ2-5, with D maybe TRBD2 (6 bases). The V gene's germline CDR1 is SGHTA and CDR2 FQGTGA. Trimming removed 6 bases at V and 0 bases at J, with 8 bases between. The CDR3 has 13 residues. CDR3 coding DNA: TGTGCCAGCAGTCGGGACTACCAAGAGACCCAGTACTTC. It yields the protein CASSRDYQETQYF.

This chain's CDR3 is CASAGGGGRWDTEAFF. The CDR3 nucleotides read TGCGCCAGCGCAGGAGGTGGAGGACGTTGGGACACTGAAGCTTTCTTT. The J gene is TRBJ1-1, the V gene TRBV5-1, with D hard to call. The V end was cut by 7 bases, the J end by 3 bases, with 22 bases between. CDR1 SGHRS and CDR2 YFSETQ come from the germline V gene. The CDR3 sequence is 16 residues long.

This clone was detected once. The chain couples TRBV27 to TRBJ2-3; possibly TRBD2 for D (7 bases). Germline V gives CDR1 MNHEY, CDR2 SMNVEV (reference sequence). V lost 6 bases to trimming and J lost 0 bases, with 25 bases between them. CDR3 length equals 19 residues. In DNA form, the CDR3 reads TGTGCCAGCAGCAGGGGTAGCGGGTTGGGCGTTTCTAGCACAGATACGCAGTATTTT. This encodes CASSRGSGLGVSSTDTQYF.

The genes are TRBV7-3 and TRBJ2-1; D is perhaps TRBD1 (6 bases). Germline CDR1 is SGHTA and CDR2 is FQGTGA. The CDR3 contains 15 residues. V lost 4 bases to trimming and J lost 1 base, with 11 bases between them. The CDR3 nucleotides are TGTGCCAGCAGCTCGACTGGACAGTCCTACAATGAGCAGTTCTTC. Translated: CASSSTGQSYNEQFF. The whole variable domain, filled in from reference TRBV7-3 and TRBJ2-1, reads GAGVSQTPSNKVTEKGKYVELRCDPISGHTALYWYRQSLGQGPEFLIYFQGTGAADDSGLPNDRFFAVRPEGSVSTLKIQRTERGDSAVYLCASSSTGQSYNEQFFGPGTRLTVL.

The rearrangement links TRBV7-3 to TRBJ2-7; TRBD1 matches at 10 bases. After removal of 5 bases from V and 5 bases from J, the junction contained 12 bases not matched to a gene. Germline loops: CDR1 SGHTA, CDR2 FQGTGA. The CDR3 sequence is 16 residues long. In DNA, the CDR3 is TGTGCCAGCAGCCCCGGGCCGGGACAGGGGATCCACGAGCAGTACTTC. It codes for CASSPGPGQGIHEQYF.